This is a list of T cell receptor beta chains from one sample in a study of cytomegalovirus exposure and HLA in healthy donors. Measured with immunoSEQ multiplex PCR; TCRdb has only the in-frame clones, and not every one. This repertoire shows 100,000 to 150,000 clones, 75% to 90% found once; its top ten account for over 15%. The sample was PBMCs. The receptors were gathered from a man aged 18-30 years in good health and CMV-seropositive. Both conserved end residues are part of each CDR3. D genes are given only for firm matches. Clone size is given for some rows only: seen once, a few or many times, or a class if the clone is expanded.

D gene	V gene	J gene	clone size	CDR3 DNA	CDR3 protein
.	TRBV30	TRBJ2-6	.	TGTGCAGGTCCGAGGCAGGGGACCAACGTCCTGACTTTC	CAGPRQGTNVLTF
TRBD1	TRBV30	TRBJ2-7	.	TGTGCCTCTAATTTACAGGGGGTGGCCTACGAGCAGTACTTC	CASNLQGVAYEQYF
.	TRBV11-2	TRBJ1-1	few	TGTGCCAGCAGCTCCCACCCGCGGGCGAACACTGAAGCTTTCTTT	CASSSHPRANTEAFF
TRBD1	TRBV6-7	TRBJ2-1	few	TGTGCCAGCAGTTTCGGGACAGGGAGGATGAATGAGCAGTTCTTC	CASSFGTGRMNEQFF
.	TRBV6-1	TRBJ2-7	.	TGTGCCAGCAGTGAAGCGTATTATGAGCAGTACTTC	CASSEAYYEQYF
TRBD1	TRBV7-9	TRBJ1-6	.	TGTGCCAGCAGCTTCTCTGACAGGGGAGGATCACCCCTCCACTTT	CASSFSDRGGSPLHF
TRBD2	TRBV28	TRBJ2-5	.	TGTGCCAGCAGGCCTGCGGGACTAGCACAAGAGACCCAGTACTTC	CASRPAGLAQETQYF
.	TRBV27	TRBJ2-7	.	TGTGCCAGCAGCCCGAGGACAGGAGGGATCCACGAGCAGTACTTC	CASSPRTGGIHEQYF
TRBD2	TRBV27	TRBJ2-2	few	TGTGCCAGTCCGGGACTAGCGGGGCTGGGCGGGGAGCTGTTTTTT	CASPGLAGLGGELFF
TRBD1	TRBV9	TRBJ1-2	.	TGTGCCAGCAGCGTAGGGGACAGAGACAACTATGGCTACACCTTC	CASSVGDRDNYGYTF
.	TRBV11-2	TRBJ2-7	.	TGTGCCAGCAGCTTTGGGGGCCTCTACGAGCAGTACTTC	CASSFGGLYEQYF
.	TRBV30	TRBJ1-2	.	TGTGCCTGGAGTGTACTTCAGGGGTATGGCTACACCTTC	CAWSVLQGYGYTF
.	TRBV5-1	TRBJ2-2	.	TGCGCCAGCAGCTTTGACAGCTCGAACACCGGGGAGCTGTTTTTT	CASSFDSSNTGELFF
TRBD1	TRBV19	TRBJ1-5	few	TGTGCCAGTTCCAAGGACAGGGGCAATCAGCCCCAGCATTTT	CASSKDRGNQPQHF
TRBD1	TRBV19	TRBJ2-5	.	TGTGCCAGTAGTCTCCCGTACGGGACAGGGTTGGAGACCCAGTACTTC	CASSLPYGTGLETQYF